This T cell receptor (beta chain) comes out of a study of T cell repertoires in ileal Crohn's disease. V gave up 1 base and J gave up 5 bases; unmatched junction bases: 10. Germline CDR1 reads SGHRS; CDR2 reads YFSETQ. This CDR3 is 17 amino acids long. Time point indicated: neoterminal ileum biopsy at postoperative endoscopy, about 6 months after surgery. Libraries were prepared by immunoSEQ multiplex PCR; TCRdb keeps only in-frame clonotypes and omits some of them. In the table there are about 60,000 clones, around nine tenths of which are singletons. The gene calls are TRBV5-1 and TRBJ2-2; TRBD1 agrees at 8 bases. The sequenced sample consisted of ileal tissue. This receptor was obtained from an adult with Crohn's disease. The CDR3: CASSLTGQGARTGELFF. In nucleotides, the CDR3 is TGCGCCAGCAGCTTGACTGGGCAGGGGGCGCGAACCGGGGAGCTGTTTTTT.